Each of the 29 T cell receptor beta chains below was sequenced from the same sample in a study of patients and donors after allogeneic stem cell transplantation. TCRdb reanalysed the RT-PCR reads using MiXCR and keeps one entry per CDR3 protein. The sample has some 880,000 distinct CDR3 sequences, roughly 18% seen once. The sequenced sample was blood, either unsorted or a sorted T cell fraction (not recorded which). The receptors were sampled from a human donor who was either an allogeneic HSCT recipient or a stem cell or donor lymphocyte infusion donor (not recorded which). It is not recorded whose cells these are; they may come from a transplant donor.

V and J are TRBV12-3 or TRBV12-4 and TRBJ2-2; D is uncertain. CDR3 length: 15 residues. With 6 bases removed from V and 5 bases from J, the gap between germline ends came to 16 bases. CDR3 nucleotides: TGTGCCAGCAGGGGTGACACTCATATGACCGGGGAGCTGTTTTTT. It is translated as CASRGDTHMTGELFF.

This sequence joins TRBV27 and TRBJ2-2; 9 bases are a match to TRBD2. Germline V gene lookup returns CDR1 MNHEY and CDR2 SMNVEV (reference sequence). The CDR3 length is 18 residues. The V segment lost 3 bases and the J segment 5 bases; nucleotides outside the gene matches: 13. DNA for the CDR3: TGTGCCAGCAGTTTTTATCCTCACGAGCGGGGGGTTACCGGGGAGCTGTTTTTT. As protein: CASSFYPHERGVTGELFF.

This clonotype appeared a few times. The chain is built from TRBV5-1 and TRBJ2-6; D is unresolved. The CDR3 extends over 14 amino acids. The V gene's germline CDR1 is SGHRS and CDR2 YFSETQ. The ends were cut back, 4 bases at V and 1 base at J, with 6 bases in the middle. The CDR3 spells CASSPVSGANVLTF. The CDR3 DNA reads TGCGCCAGCAGCCCAGTATCTGGGGCCAACGTCCTGACTTTC.

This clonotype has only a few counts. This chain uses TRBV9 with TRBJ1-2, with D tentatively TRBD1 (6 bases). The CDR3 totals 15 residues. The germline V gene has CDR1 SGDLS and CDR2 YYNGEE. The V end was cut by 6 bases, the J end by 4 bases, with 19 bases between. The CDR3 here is CASTRGGLGLYGYTF. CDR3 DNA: TGTGCCAGCACCCGGGGGGGCTTGGGGCTCTATGGCTACACCTTC.

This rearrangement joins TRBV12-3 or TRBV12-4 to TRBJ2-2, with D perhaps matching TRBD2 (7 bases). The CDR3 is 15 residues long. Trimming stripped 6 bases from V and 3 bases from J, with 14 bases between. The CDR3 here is CASSRGAVHTGELFF. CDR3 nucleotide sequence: TGTGCCAGCAGCCGGGGGGCAGTACACACCGGGGAGCTGTTTTTT.

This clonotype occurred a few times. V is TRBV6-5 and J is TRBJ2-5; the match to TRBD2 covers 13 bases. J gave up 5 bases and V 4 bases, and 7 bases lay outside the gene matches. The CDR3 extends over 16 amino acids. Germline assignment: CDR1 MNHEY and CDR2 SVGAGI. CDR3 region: CASSSIGTSGKETQYF. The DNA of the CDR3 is TGTGCCAGCAGTTCCATCGGGACTAGCGGGAAGGAGACCCAGTACTTC.

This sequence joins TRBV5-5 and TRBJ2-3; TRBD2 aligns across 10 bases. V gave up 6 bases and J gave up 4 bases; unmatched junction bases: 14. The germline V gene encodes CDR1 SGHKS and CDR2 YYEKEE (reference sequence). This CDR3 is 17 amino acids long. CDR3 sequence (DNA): TGTGCCAGCACCCGATTCCCGGGACTAGCGTCCGCAGATACGCAGTATTTT. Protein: CASTRFPGLASADTQYF.

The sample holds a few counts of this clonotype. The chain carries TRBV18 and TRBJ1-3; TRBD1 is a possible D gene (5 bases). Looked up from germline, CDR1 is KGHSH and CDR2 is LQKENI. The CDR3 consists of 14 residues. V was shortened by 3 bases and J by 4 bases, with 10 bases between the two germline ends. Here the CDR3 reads CASSPTVGGNTIYF. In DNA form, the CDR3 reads TGTGCCAGCTCACCGACAGTTGGGGGAAACACCATATATTTT.

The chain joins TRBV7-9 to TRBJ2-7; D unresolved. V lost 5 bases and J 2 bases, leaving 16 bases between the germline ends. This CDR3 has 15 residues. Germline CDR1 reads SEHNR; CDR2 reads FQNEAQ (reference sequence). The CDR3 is CASSPGTFWTYEQYF. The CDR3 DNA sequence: TGTGCCAGCAGCCCCGGAACATTTTGGACCTACGAGCAGTACTTC.

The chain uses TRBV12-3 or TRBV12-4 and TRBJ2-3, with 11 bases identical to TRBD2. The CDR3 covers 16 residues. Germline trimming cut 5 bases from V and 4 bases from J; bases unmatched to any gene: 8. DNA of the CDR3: TGTGCCAGCAGTGAGAATAGCGGGGGGGTCCCAGATACGCAGTATTTT. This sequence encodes CASSENSGGVPDTQYF.

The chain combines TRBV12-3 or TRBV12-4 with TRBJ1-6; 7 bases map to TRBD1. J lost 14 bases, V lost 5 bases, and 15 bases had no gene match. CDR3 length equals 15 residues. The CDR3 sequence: CASSAPGTAFFTLHF. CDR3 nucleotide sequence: TGTGCCAGCAGTGCGCCCGGGACAGCCTTTTTTACCCTCCACTTT.

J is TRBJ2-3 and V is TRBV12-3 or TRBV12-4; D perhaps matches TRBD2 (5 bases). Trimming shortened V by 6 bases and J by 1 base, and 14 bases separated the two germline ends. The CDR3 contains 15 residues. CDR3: CASRPPRTRTDTQYF. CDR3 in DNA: TGTGCCAGCAGGCCACCCCGGACTCGCACAGATACGCAGTATTTT.

The CDR3 spells CAWGKGGNQPQHF. CDR3 coding DNA: TGTGCCTGGGGGAAGGGGGGGAACCAGCCCCAGCATTTT. The gene calls are TRBV30 and TRBJ1-5; a weak D match, TRBD1 (6 bases). Trimming took 5 bases from V and 7 from J, leaving 15 bases between them. The germline CDR1 and CDR2 sequences are GTSNPN and SVGIG (reference sequence). There are 13 residues in the CDR3.

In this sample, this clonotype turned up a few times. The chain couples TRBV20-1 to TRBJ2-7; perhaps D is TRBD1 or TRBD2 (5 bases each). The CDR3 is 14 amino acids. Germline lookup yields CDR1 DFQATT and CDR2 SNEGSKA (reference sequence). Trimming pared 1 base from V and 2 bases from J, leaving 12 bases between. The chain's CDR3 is CSARVRDRTYEQYF. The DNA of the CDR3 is TGCAGTGCTAGAGTCAGGGACCGAACCTACGAGCAGTACTTC.

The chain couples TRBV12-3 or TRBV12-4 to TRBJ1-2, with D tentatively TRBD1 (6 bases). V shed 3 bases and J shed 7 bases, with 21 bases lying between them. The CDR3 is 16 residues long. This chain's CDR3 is CASSFRGAQSGGGYTF. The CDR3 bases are TGTGCCAGCAGTTTCCGGGGGGCGCAGTCGGGAGGTGGCTACACCTTC.

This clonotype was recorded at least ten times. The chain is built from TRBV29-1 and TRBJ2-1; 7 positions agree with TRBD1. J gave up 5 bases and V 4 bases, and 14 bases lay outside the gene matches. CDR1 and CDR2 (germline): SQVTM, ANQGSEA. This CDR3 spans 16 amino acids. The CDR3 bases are TGCAGCGTTGTCCACCGACGCAGGGGGTACGACAATGAGCAGTTCTTC. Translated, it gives CSVVHRRRGYDNEQFF.

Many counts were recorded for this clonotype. The DNA of the CDR3 is TGCAGCGTTGTTCGGGCCTACGAGCAGTACTTC. Translating gives CSVVRAYEQYF. The chain combines TRBV29-1 with TRBJ2-7; D unclear. The germline V and J ends were trimmed by 4 bases and 2 bases, with 6 bases remaining between them. The CDR3 spans 11 residues. Per germline, CDR1 SQVTM and CDR2 ANQGSEA.

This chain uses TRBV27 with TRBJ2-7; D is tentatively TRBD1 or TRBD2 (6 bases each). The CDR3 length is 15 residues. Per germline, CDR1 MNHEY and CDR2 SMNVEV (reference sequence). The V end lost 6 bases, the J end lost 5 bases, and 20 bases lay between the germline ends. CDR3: CASRRPGASFDEQYF. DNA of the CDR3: TGTGCCAGCAGGCGCCCGGGGGCCAGTTTTGACGAGCAGTACTTC.

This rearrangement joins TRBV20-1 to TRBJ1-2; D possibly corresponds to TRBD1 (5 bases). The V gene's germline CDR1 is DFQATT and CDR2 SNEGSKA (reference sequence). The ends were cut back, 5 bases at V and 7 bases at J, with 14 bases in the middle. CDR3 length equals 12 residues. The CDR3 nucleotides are TGCAGTGCTCGGCCGGTGGGGACTGGCTACACCTTC. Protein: CSARPVGTGYTF.

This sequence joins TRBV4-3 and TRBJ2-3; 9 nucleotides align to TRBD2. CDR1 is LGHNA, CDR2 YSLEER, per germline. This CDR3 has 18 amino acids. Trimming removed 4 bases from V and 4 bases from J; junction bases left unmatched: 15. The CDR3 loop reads CASSPWGGLTSGADTQYF. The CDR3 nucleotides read TGCGCCAGCAGCCCCTGGGGCGGTTTGACTAGCGGCGCAGATACGCAGTATTTT.

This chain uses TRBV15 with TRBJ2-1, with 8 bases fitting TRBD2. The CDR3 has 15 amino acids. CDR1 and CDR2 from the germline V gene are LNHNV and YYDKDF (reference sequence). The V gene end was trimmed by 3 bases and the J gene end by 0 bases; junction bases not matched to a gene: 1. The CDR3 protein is CATSRSGGSYNEQFF. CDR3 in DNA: TGTGCCACCAGCAGGAGCGGGGGCTCCTACAATGAGCAGTTCTTC. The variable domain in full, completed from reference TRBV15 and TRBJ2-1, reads DAMVIQNPRYQVTQFGKPVTLSCSQTLNHNVMYWYQQKSSQAPKLLFHYYDKDFNNEADTPDNFQSRRPNTSFCFLDIRSPGLGDTAMYLCATSRSGGSYNEQFFGPGTRLTVL.

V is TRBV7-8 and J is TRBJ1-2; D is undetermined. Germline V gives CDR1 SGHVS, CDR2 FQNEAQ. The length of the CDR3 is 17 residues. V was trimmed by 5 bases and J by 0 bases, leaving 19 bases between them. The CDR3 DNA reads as TGTGCCAGCAGCCAAGGGCCTTTTCCGCCAGCTAACTATGGCTACACCTTC. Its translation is CASSQGPFPPANYGYTF.

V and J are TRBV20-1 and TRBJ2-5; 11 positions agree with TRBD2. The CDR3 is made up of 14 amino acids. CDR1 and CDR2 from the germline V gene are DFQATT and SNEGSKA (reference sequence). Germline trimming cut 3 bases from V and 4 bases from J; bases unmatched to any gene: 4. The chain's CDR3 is CSASPLAGGETQYF. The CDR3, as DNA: TGCAGTGCTAGCCCCCTAGCGGGGGGAGAGACCCAGTACTTC.

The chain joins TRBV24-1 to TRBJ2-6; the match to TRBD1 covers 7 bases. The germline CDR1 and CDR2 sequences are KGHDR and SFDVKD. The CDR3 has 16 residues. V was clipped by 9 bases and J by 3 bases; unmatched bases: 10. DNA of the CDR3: TGTGCCACCTCGAGAGAGGGGGCTTATGGGGCCAACGTCCTGACTTTC. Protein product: CATSREGAYGANVLTF.

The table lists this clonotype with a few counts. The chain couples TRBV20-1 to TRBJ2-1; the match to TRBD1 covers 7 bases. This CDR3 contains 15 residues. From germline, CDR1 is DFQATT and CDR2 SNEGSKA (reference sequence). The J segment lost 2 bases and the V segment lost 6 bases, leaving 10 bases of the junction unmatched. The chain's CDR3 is CSADPTGTAYNEQFF. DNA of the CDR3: TGCAGTGCGGATCCGACAGGGACCGCCTACAATGAGCAGTTCTTC.

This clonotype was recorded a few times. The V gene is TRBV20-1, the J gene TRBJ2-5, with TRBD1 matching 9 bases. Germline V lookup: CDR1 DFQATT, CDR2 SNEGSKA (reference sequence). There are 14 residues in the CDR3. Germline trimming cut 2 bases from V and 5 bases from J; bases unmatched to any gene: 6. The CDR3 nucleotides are TGCAGTGCTAGAACAGGGGGCCCTGTGGAGACCCAGTACTTC. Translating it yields CSARTGGPVETQYF.

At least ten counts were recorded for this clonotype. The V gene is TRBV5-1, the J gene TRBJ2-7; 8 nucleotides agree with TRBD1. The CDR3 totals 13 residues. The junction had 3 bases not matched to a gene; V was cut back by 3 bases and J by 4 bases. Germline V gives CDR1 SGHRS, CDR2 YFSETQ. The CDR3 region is CASSWRQGYEQYF. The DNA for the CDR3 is TGCGCCAGCAGCTGGAGACAGGGGTACGAGCAGTACTTC.

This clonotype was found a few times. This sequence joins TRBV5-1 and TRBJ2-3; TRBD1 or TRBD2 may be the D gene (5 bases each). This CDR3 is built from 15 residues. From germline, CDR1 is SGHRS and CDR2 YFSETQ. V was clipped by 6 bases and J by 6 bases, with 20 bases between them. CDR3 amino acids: CASTSGGGMWDTQYF. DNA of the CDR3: TGCGCCAGCACCTCTGGGGGTGGTATGTGGGATACGCAGTATTTT.

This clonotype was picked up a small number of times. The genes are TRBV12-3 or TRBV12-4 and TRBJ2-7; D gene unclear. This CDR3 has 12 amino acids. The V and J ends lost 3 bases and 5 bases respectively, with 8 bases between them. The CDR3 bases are TGTGCCAGCAGTTTCATAGCCGACGAGCAGTACTTC. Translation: CASSFIADEQYF.